One sample yielded the 23 T cell receptor beta chains listed below, sequenced in a study of molecular identifiers for immune sequencing clone quantification. MiXCR was run by TCRdb on the PCR reads, yielding one entry per CDR3 protein. The data hold approximately 630,000 distinct CDR3 sequences, with 25% observed a single time. The specimen sequenced was naive CD8+ T cells from blood, with Jurkat cell RNA spiked in. Sample subset: FACS-sorted CD8+CD4-CCR7+CD45RA+ naive T cells. The receptors here all came from a human donor in good health. Some libraries in this study had Jurkat cell RNA spiked in.

Regarding this clonotype: One end of the junction varies from germline; a read error may be responsible. The chain uses TRBV20-1 and TRBJ2-2, with 11 bases that match TRBD1. CDR3 length: 18 residues. The germline V gene has CDR1 DFQATT and CDR2 SNEGSKA (reference sequence). In nucleotides, the CDR3 is TGCAGTGCTAGAATCGGGACAGGGGGTCGTCTGAACGCCGGGGAGCTGTTTTTT. This encodes CSARIGTGGRLNAGELFF.

Ten or more counts support this clonotype. The gene calls are TRBV12-3 or TRBV12-4 and TRBJ1-1; D is unclear. V was shortened by 3 bases and J by 5 bases, with 13 bases between the two germline ends. This CDR3 region has 14 residues. The CDR3 reads CASSFVMGGTEAFF. As DNA, the CDR3 is TGTGCCAGCAGTTTCGTGATGGGCGGGACTGAAGCTTTCTTT.

Worth noting for this clonotype: A much larger clone differs from this one at a single base, so this may be a read error. V is TRBV7-9 and J is TRBJ1-5; a possible D gene is TRBD1 (6 bases). The CDR3 consists of 15 residues. The germline gives CDR1 SEHNR, CDR2 FQNEAQ (reference sequence). The CDR3 sequence is CAGSTDRFVGQPQHF. CDR3 sequence (DNA): TGTGCCGGCAGCACAGACAGGTTCGTCGGTCAGCCCCAGCATTTT. The full variable domain, its missing parts supplied by reference TRBV7-9 and TRBJ1-5, is DTGVSQNPRHKITKRGQNVTFRCDPISEHNRLYWYRQTLGQGPEFLTYFQNEAQLEKSRLLSDRFSAERPKGSFSTLEIQRTEQGDSAMYLCAGSTDRFVGQPQHFGDGTRLSIL.

Many counts were recorded for this clonotype. V gene TRBV20-1 combines with J gene TRBJ2-7, with 10 positions matching TRBD2. Germline V CDR1 and CDR2: DFQATT, SNEGSKA (reference sequence). Losses at the gene ends were 6 bases for V and 1 base for J; bases not matched to a gene: 6. The CDR3 contains 14 residues. Here the CDR3 reads CSAASGRVSYEQYF. In nucleotides, the CDR3 is TGCAGTGCAGCGAGCGGGAGGGTTTCCTACGAGCAGTACTTC.

This clonotype was picked up many times. The rearrangement uses TRBV4-1 and TRBJ1-1, with D possibly matching TRBD1 (6 bases). The CDR3 sequence is 14 residues long. Germline-derived CDR1 and CDR2 are MGHRA and YSYEKL. The V end was cut by 5 bases, the J end by 4 bases, with 14 bases between. CDR3 sequence: CASSWGAPGTEAFF. CDR3 nucleotides: TGCGCCAGCAGCTGGGGGGCTCCGGGCACTGAAGCTTTCTTT.

This clonotype occurred many times. The CDR3 here is CAVLDTEGTDTQYF. CDR3 in DNA: TGTGCCGTCTTGGACACCGAGGGGACAGATACGCAGTATTTT. This chain uses TRBV10-3 with TRBJ2-3; D is possibly TRBD1 or TRBD2 (5 bases each). The length of the CDR3 is 14 residues. The germline V gene encodes CDR1 ENHRY and CDR2 SYGVKD. V lost 11 bases and J 3 bases, leaving 18 bases between the germline ends.

This clonotype showed up many times. V and J are TRBV6-2 or TRBV6-3 and TRBJ2-7; D is ambiguous. This CDR3 is 11 amino acids long. V gave up 2 bases and J gave up 5 bases, with 4 bases separating them. Germline CDR1 reads MNHEY; CDR2 reads SVGEGT. In DNA, the CDR3 is TGTGCCAGCAGTTACACACACGAGCAGTACTTC. Its translation: CASSYTHEQYF.

This clonotype was counted between two and nine times. The chain recombines TRBV6-1 with TRBJ1-5, with TRBD1 matching 11 bases. Trimming cost V 10 bases and J 6 bases; bases outside gene matches: 5. The CDR3 length is 13 residues. Germline CDR1 is MNHNS and CDR2 is SASEGT. The CDR3 protein is CATDRGLGQPQHF. The CDR3 coding sequence is TGTGCCACGGACAGGGGGCTTGGTCAGCCCCAGCATTTT.

The CDR3 reads CSATTGLVTQYF. The DNA of the CDR3 is TGCAGTGCAACGACAGGTTTGGTTACCCAGTACTTC. The genes are TRBV20-1 and TRBJ2-5; TRBD1 is a possible D gene (6 bases). Trimming took off 6 bases at V and 8 bases at J, with 16 bases between the two ends. The CDR3 is made up of 12 amino acids. Germline values: CDR1 DFQATT, CDR2 SNEGSKA (reference sequence).

Ten or more counts support this clonotype. This chain connects TRBV7-9 to TRBJ2-2; D is unresolved. The V end lost 3 bases, the J end lost 0 bases, and 8 bases lay between the germline ends. CDR1 and CDR2 (germline): SEHNR, FQNEAQ (reference sequence). CDR3 length: 15 residues. CDR3 sequence reads: CASSLVLPNTGELFF. For the CDR3, the DNA is TGTGCCAGCAGCTTGGTACTACCGAACACCGGGGAGCTGTTTTTT.

This clonotype was counted between two and nine times. This sequence may be a read error, since a much larger clone differs from it by one base. The chain has TRBV7-3 and TRBJ2-5; 7 bases align to TRBD1. Trimming took 4 bases from V and 2 from J; bases not matched to a gene: 10. CDR3 length equals 16 residues. CDR1 is SGHTA and CDR2 is FQGTGA in the germline V gene. The CDR3, as DNA: TGTGCCAGCAGCTCAATCGGGACAGCCGCGCAAGAGACCCAGTACTTC. It is translated as CASSSIGTAAQETQYF.

V usage is TRBV6-6 and J usage is TRBJ2-4; D not resolved. This CDR3 has 17 residues. The V end lost 2 bases, the J end lost 0 bases, and 14 bases lay between the germline ends. CDR1 is MNHNY, CDR2 SVGAGI, per germline (reference sequence). The CDR3 reads CASSYVGSRIAKNIQYF. Written as DNA, the CDR3 is TGTGCCAGCAGTTACGTGGGGTCGCGGATAGCCAAAAACATTCAGTACTTC.

This chain connects TRBV27 to TRBJ2-7; TRBD2 agrees at 8 bases. The CDR3 is made up of 17 amino acids. V lost 2 bases to trimming and J lost 5 bases; unmatched junction nucleotides: 14. The V gene's germline CDR1 is MNHEY and CDR2 SMNVEV (reference sequence). CDR3 sequence: CASSLLSVMGSGDEQYF. In nucleotides, the CDR3 is TGTGCCAGCAGTTTACTAAGCGTTATGGGTAGCGGGGACGAGCAGTACTTC.

This clonotype was counted many times. This rearrangement joins TRBV4-1 to TRBJ2-7; D unresolved. The CDR3 length is 15 residues. V lost 0 bases and J lost 7, with 16 bases in between. Germline V CDR1 and CDR2: MGHRA, YSYEKL. For the CDR3, the DNA is TGCGCCAGCAGCCAAGATCGGACGGTCCCTAGAGAGCAGTACTTC. Encoded protein: CASSQDRTVPREQYF.

This chain joins TRBV19 and TRBJ1-2; D is unclear. V lost 5 bases and J 4 bases, leaving 5 bases between the germline ends. This CDR3 has 11 amino acids. Germline V gives CDR1 LNHDA, CDR2 SQIVND (reference sequence). The CDR3 here is CASSHGYGYTF. CDR3 coding DNA: TGTGCCAGTAGTCACGGCTATGGCTACACCTTC.

There are many counts of this clonotype. The rearrangement links TRBV4-2 to TRBJ1-1; the D is unclear. Looked up from germline, CDR1 is LGHNA and CDR2 is YNFKEQ. The germline V and J ends were trimmed by 4 bases and 4 bases, with 10 bases remaining between them. The CDR3 runs 13 residues. CDR3 sequence reads: CASSRILGTEAFF. The CDR3 DNA is TGTGCCAGCAGCCGGATACTGGGCACTGAAGCTTTCTTT.

The chain joins TRBV6-5 to TRBJ2-7; D is possibly TRBD2 (6 bases). CDR1 is MNHEY and CDR2 is SVGAGI in the germline V gene. The CDR3 is 13 amino acids. V gave up 0 bases and J gave up 7 bases, with 10 bases separating them. CDR3 protein: CASSYSEGREQYF. In DNA form, the CDR3 reads TGTGCCAGCAGTTACTCGGAGGGTCGAGAGCAGTACTTC.

The chain employs TRBV20-1 and TRBJ2-3, with D possibly matching TRBD1 (7 bases). There are 15 residues in the CDR3. Trimming took off 5 bases at V and 2 bases at J, with 17 bases between the two ends. Germline V lookup: CDR1 DFQATT, CDR2 SNEGSKA (reference sequence). CDR3 coding DNA: TGCAGTGCTGGAGGGGAAGGGGGCTTCACAGATACGCAGTATTTT. Translation: CSAGGEGGFTDTQYF.

In its sample, this clonotype was seen many times. The chain links TRBV16 to TRBJ2-7; D unclear. Germline values: CDR1 KGHSY, CDR2 FQNENV. The length of the CDR3 is 14 residues. The V end was cut by 0 bases, the J end by 10 bases, with 16 bases between. CDR3 in amino acids: CASSQSLAPLDQYF. The CDR3 coding sequence is TGTGCCAGCAGCCAATCTTTGGCACCCCTTGATCAGTACTTC.

This clonotype turned up a few times. V gene TRBV12-3 or TRBV12-4 combines with J gene TRBJ1-5, with D perhaps TRBD1 (5 bases). This CDR3 has 14 amino acids. The ends were cut back, 3 bases at V and 5 bases at J, with 11 bases in the middle. CDR3 amino acids: CASSFMQGHQPQHF. The DNA for the CDR3 is TGTGCCAGCAGTTTTATGCAGGGACATCAGCCCCAGCATTTT.

In regard to this clonotype: Its ends do not fully match the called genes, so a read error is possible. The J gene is TRBJ2-2, the V gene TRBV12-3 or TRBV12-4; D gene uncertain. CDR3 length equals 13 residues. This CDR3 is CAGSLGNPGELFF. DNA of the CDR3: TGTGCCGGCAGTTTAGGTAACCCCGGGGAGCTGTTTTTT.

This clonotype was counted between two and nine times. The chain combines TRBV20-1 with TRBJ2-5; 7 bases align to TRBD2. Germline CDR1 is DFQATT and CDR2 is SNEGSKA (reference sequence). After removal of 0 bases from V and 0 bases from J, the junction contained 7 bases not matched to a gene. The CDR3 extends over 16 amino acids. The DNA for the CDR3 is TGCAGTGCTAGAGAGCTAGCGGACCCGTACCAAGAGACCCAGTACTTC. Translation gives CSARELADPYQETQYF.

This clonotype was recorded at least ten times. The V gene is TRBV12-3 or TRBV12-4, the J gene TRBJ2-1; 7 bases match TRBD1. V was clipped by 6 bases and J by 4 bases; unmatched bases: 3. The length of the CDR3 is 13 residues. The CDR3 sequence: CASRGQRYNEQFF. CDR3 nucleotides: TGTGCCAGCAGGGGACAGAGGTACAATGAGCAGTTCTTC.